This TCR beta chain was captured by sequencing in a study of molecular identifiers for immune sequencing clone quantification (dated by TCRdb to 2016 to 2018). About the full investigation: For a replicate experiment, RNA from 20,000 or 100,000 naive CD8 T cells was divided into five aliquots, and four of the five aliquots were sequenced. This methods study used CD8 T cells to benchmark TCR RNA copy counting and molecular-identifier clustering-based TCR repertoire sequencing (MIDCIRS). Broader findings and caveats from the paper: Clones above 20 RNA copies held over 98% of molecules in CMV-specific effector cells but under 1% in naive cells. Without barcode sub-clustering, chimeric consensus sequences inflated TCR diversity; chimeras reached as high as 47%. Spiked-in Jurkat TCR RNA (approximately 10 copies' worth), which is not part of the donor repertoire, was contained in the naive libraries. Highly expanded clone sizes could be underestimated if identical TCR molecules share a barcode. Spiked-in Jurkat TCR RNA equal to a single cell's worth was reported to be detectable even within one million naive CD8 T cells. About 3 recovered TCR RNA copies per cell were obtained by modeling, versus 9 to 10 by digital PCR, implying a capture efficiency of 30% to 35%.

The method was PCR. The sequencer listed for this sample is Illumina HiSeq 4000. Bulk TCR libraries were made following a previously described method, with the TCR primers given in Table S5. The Qiagen AllPrep DNA/RNA kit was used to purify total RNA. Before any analysis, reads coming from multiple sequencing runs of the same library were combined into one pool. In the original analysis: Reads were retained only if their TCR constant sequence matched exactly, and those retained reads were trimmed to 150 nt and grouped according to their 12-nt molecular barcodes. Reads inside each barcode group were sub-clustered using a 15% Levenshtein threshold, and a quality-weighted consensus sequence was constructed for each RNA molecule. Non-functional sequences were filtered out, along with any lower-count sequence sitting one edit away from another sequence. On the basis of fitting two negative binomial distributions, barcode sub-clusters with fewer than 20% of the maximum read count were discarded. In-frame beta chains were kept once TCRdb had trimmed the public reads at Q25 with fastp and called clones with MiXCR. CDR3 protein duplicates are merged, each entry listing the most common genes and DNA. The V and J calls were determined by TCRdb, not by the authors. Across this sample there are 250,000 to 400,000 distinct CDR3 sequences, with about a fifth seen only once. Approximately 0.84% of the sample belongs to the ten largest clones.

In the case of this clonotype: Its antigen target is currently unknown. At one of its ends the junction is not consistent with the germline gene, which may arise from a read error.

Naive CD8 T cell libraries were made from about 20,000 to 1,000,000 sorted cells using 10%, 30% or 50% of purified RNA. Naive CD8 T cells were FACS-sorted as CD8+CD4-CCR7+CD45RA+ on a BD FACSAria II into RLT Plus buffer. To test detection sensitivity, Jurkat RNA equal to ten TCR copies was added to samples of roughly 18,000-1,100,000 naive CD8 T cells. CD8 T cells were enriched using RosetteSep CD8+ T Cell Enrichment Cocktail and Ficoll-Paque, and the enriched cells then underwent ACK red cell lysis. Sequencing was carried out using naive CD8+ T cells from blood, with Jurkat cell RNA spiked in. The cell subset or site label, read with the paper, signifies: FACS-sorted CD8+CD4-CCR7+CD45RA+ naive T cells. The TCR comes from a human donor in good health. Some libraries in this study had Jurkat cell RNA spiked in.

The CDR3 sequence is CAGSYRTPVGTGELFF. The nucleotides read TGTGCCGGCAGTTACAGGACCCCGGTGGGGACCGGGGAGCTGTTTTTT. The chain is encoded by TRBV6-5 joined to TRBJ2-2, and the D gene may be TRBD1, 5 bases matching. From cysteine to phenylalanine, the CDR3 is 16 amino acids long. Only CDR3 DNA remains: 48 bases, in frame from the first base. The germline V gene yields MNHEY for CDR1 and SVGAGI for CDR2.